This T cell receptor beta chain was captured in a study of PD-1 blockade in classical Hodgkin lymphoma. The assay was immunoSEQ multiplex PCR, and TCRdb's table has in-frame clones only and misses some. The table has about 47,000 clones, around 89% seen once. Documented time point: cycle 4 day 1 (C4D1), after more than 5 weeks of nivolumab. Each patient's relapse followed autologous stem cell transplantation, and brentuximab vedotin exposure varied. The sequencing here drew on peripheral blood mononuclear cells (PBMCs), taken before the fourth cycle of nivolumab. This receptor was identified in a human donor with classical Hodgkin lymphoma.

CDR3 DNA: TGTGCCAGCTCCCGCGGCTCACAAGAGACCCAGTACTTC. This sequence encodes CASSRGSQETQYF. The rearrangement links TRBV18 to TRBJ2-5; the D is unclear. The CDR3 extends over 13 amino acids. Deletions cut 6 bases from V and 2 bases from J, with 10 bases between. The germline V gene encodes CDR1 KGHSH and CDR2 LQKENI.